This TCR beta chain was obtained from a study of T cells in Graves' hyperthyroidism and ophthalmopathy. The CDR3 contains 15 residues. Germline V lookup: CDR1 SEHNR, CDR2 FQNEAQ (reference sequence). V was pared by 5 bases and J by 0 bases, with 3 bases of the junction left unmatched. Amplified regions were TCR beta CDR3 sequences from RNA transcripts. The TCR CDR3 was amplified in a first-round RT-PCR using the HTBI primer set. TCRdb processed the multiplex PCR reads anew with MiXCR; each CDR3 protein has one entry. This sample has 250,000 to 300,000 distinct CDR3 sequences; 10% to 15% occur once, and the top ten carry approximately 8.6%. This clonotype showed up many times.

The clonotype originates from a woman aged 25 to 39 with Graves' hyperthyroidism that later progressed to Graves' ophthalmopathy. The material sequenced was blood. The chain combines TRBV7-9 with TRBJ1-1; 10 bases agree with TRBD1. The CDR3 protein is CASSETGGVNTEAFF. DNA for the CDR3: TGTGCCAGCAGCGAGACAGGGGGCGTGAACACTGAAGCTTTCTTT.